This entry is about one T cell receptor (gamma chain). Its target is unknown. The data derive from a study of human gamma delta and Vdelta1 T cells. TCRdb called clones from the PCR reads again using CATT. The data contain more than 3,000 gamma-chain clones, 16% of them singletons. Trimming took 0 bases from V and 5 from J; bases not matched to a gene: 4. There are 13 residues in the CDR3. Germline CDR1 and CDR2: GITISATS and ISYDGTV (reference sequence). The chain uses TRGV9 and TRGJ1 or TRGJ2. The sample comprised Vdelta1 gamma-delta T cells from blood grown in culture (DOT cells). This TCR derives from a human donor in good health. The CDR3 reads CALWEVLHYKKLF. CDR3 sequence (DNA): TGTGCCTTGTGGGAGGTGCTTCATTATAAGAAACTCTTT.